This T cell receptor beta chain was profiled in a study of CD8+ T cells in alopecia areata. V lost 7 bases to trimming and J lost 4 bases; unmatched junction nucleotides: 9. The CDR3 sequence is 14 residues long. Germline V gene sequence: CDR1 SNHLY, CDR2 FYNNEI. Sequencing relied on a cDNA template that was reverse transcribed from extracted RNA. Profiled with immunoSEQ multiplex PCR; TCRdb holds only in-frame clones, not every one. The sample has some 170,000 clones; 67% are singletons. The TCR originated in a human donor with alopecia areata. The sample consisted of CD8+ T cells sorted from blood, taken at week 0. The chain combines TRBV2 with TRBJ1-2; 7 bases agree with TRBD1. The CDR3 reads CASINTGTAYGYTF. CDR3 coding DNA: TGTGCCAGCATAAATACCGGGACAGCCTATGGCTACACCTTC.